This TCR beta chain came from a study of control samples from healthy donors and cancer patients. This clone was detected only once. Profiled with immunoSEQ multiplex PCR; TCRdb holds only in-frame clones, not every one. Among around 100,000 clones, 85% to 90% were seen once, and the ten largest hold under 10%. CDR1 and CDR2 from the germline V gene are KGHDR and SFDVKD. V lost 12 bases, J lost 3 bases, and 14 bases lay in between. The CDR3 loop spans 14 amino acids. The receptor was isolated from a man younger than 40 in good health. The sequenced sample consisted of blood. The chain carries TRBV24-1 and TRBJ1-6; D ambiguous. This chain's CDR3 is CAPRRGSYNSPLHF. CDR3 sequence (DNA): TGTGCCCCCCGCCGGGGAAGCTATAATTCACCCCTCCACTTT.